A single sample is the source of the 6 T cell receptor beta chains below, sequenced in a study of esophageal squamous cell carcinoma under preoperative chemotherapy. Noted time point: before preoperative PTX-NDP chemotherapy. TCRdb re-derived calls from the PCR reads in MiXCR, one entry per CDR3 protein. The profile shows approximately 15,000 distinct CDR3 sequences, roughly 60% of them singletons. Sample collection occurred from a patient given preoperative chemotherapy. These TCRs come from a human donor with esophageal squamous cell carcinoma. The donor label of this sample is uncertain.

There are a few counts of this clonotype. The V gene is TRBV6-4, the J gene TRBJ2-2; 8 bases agree with TRBD2. The V and J ends lost 4 bases and 2 bases, in that order; junction bases with no gene match: 3. This CDR3 spans 15 amino acids. Looked up from germline, CDR1 is MRHNA and CDR2 is SNTAGT. The CDR3 nucleotides are TGTGCCAGCAGTGTTACTAGCGGAAACACCGGGGAGCTGTTTTTT. Translated: CASSVTSGNTGELFF.

The chain links TRBV3-1 to TRBJ2-3; D is uncertain. CDR1 LGHDT and CDR2 YNNKEL come from the germline V gene (reference sequence). Trimming took off 8 bases at V and 7 bases at J, with 22 bases between the two ends. There are 15 residues in the CDR3. The CDR3 region has the DNA TGTGCCAGCGGCCCGGTGTCGGGTGCCAAAAATACGCAGTATTTT. Translated: CASGPVSGAKNTQYF.

Only a few counts were recorded for this clonotype. The rearrangement uses TRBV7-2 and TRBJ1-2, with D perhaps TRBD1 (6 bases). The V gene lost 2 bases and the J gene lost 3 bases, with 16 bases spanning the gap. CDR1 is SGHTA, CDR2 FQGNSA, per germline. This CDR3 is 16 amino acids long. This chain's CDR3 is CASSLLGGAVDYGYTF. CDR3 sequence (DNA): TGTGCCAGCAGCTTACTTGGGGGGGCTGTGGACTATGGCTACACCTTC.

This clonotype was counted only a few times. The CDR3 spells CASSLHRGRSSEQFF. The CDR3 region has the DNA TGTGCCAGCAGCTTACATCGCGGGAGGTCTTCTGAGCAGTTCTTC. V and J are TRBV7-2 and TRBJ2-1; 8 bases match TRBD2. Germline V lookup: CDR1 SGHTA, CDR2 FQGNSA. J gave up 9 bases and V 2 bases, and 9 bases lay outside the gene matches. The CDR3 is 15 amino acids.

In this sample, this clonotype turned up a few times. The V call is TRBV10-2, the J call TRBJ1-5, with D perhaps TRBD1 (5 bases). There are 14 residues in the CDR3. Trimming left V 8 bases short and J 4 bases short, with 15 bases between. Germline V gives CDR1 WSHSY, CDR2 SAAADI. The CDR3 DNA sequence: TGCGCCAGCCGGCAAAAGGACATAAATCAGCCCCAGCATTTT. It specifies CASRQKDINQPQHF.

The chain is built from TRBV3-1 and TRBJ2-1; D gene unclear. Germline V gene lookup returns CDR1 LGHDT and CDR2 YNNKEL (reference sequence). Trimming cost V 6 bases and J 3 bases, with 15 bases left between them. This CDR3 comprises 15 residues. The CDR3 bases are TGTGCCAGCAGTAAACTGGATCCTAACTACAATGAGCAGTTCTTC. Residues: CASSKLDPNYNEQFF.